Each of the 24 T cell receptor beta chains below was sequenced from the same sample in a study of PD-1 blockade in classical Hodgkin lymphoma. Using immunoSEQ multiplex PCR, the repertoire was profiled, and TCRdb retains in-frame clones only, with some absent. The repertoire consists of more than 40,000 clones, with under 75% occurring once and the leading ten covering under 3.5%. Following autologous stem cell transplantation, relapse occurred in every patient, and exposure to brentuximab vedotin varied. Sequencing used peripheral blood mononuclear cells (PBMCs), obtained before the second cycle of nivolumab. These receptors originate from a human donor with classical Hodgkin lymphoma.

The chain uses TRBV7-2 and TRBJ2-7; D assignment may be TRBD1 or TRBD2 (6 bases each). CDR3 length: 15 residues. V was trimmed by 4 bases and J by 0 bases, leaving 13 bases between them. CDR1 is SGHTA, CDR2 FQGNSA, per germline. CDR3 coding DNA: TGTGCCAGCAGCTCCAGGCGGGACAACTCCTACGAGCAGTACTTC. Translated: CASSSRRDNSYEQYF. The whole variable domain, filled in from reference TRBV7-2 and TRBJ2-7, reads GAGVSQSPSNKVTEKGKDVELRCDPISGHTALYWYRQSLGQGLEFLIYFQGNSAPDKSGLPSDRFSAERTGGSVSTLTIQRTQQEDSAVYLCASSSRRDNSYEQYFGPGTRLTVT.

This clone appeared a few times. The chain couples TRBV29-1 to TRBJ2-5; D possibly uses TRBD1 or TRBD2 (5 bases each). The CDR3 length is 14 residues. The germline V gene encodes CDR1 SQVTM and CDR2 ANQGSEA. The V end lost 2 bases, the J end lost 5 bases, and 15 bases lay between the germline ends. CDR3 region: CSVEMVEGWETQYF. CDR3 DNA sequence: TGCAGCGTTGAAATGGTCGAGGGGTGGGAGACCCAGTACTTC.

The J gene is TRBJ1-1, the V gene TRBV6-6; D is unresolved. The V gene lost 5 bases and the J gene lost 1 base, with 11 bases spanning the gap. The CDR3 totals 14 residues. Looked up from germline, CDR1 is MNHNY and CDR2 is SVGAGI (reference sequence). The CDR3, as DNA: TGTGCCAGCAGTCCCACGGGGAGGAACACTGAAGCTTTCTTT. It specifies CASSPTGRNTEAFF.

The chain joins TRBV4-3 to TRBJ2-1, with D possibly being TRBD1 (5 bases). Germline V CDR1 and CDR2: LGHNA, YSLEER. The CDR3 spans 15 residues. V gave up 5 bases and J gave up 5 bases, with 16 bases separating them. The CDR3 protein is CASSTHRLGHNEQFF. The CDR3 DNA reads TGCGCCAGCAGCACACACCGTTTGGGGCACAATGAGCAGTTCTTC.

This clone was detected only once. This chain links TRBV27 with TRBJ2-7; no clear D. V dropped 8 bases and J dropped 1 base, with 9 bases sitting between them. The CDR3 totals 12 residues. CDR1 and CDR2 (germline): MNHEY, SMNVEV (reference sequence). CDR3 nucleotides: TGTGCCAGCGGCCCCGGGTCCTACGAGCAGTACTTC. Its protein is CASGPGSYEQYF.

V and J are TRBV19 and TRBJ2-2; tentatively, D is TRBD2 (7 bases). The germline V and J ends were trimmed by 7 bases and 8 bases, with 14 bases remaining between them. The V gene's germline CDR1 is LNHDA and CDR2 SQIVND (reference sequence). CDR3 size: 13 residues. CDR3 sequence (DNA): TGTGCCAGTACCTACGGGGGGACAGGGGAGCTGTTTTTT. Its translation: CASTYGGTGELFF. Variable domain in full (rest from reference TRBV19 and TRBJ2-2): DGGITQSPKYLFRKEGQNVTLSCEQNLNHDAMYWYRQDPGQGLRLIYYSQIVNDFQKGDIAEGYSVSREKKESFPLTVTSAQKNPTAFYLCASTYGGTGELFFGEGSRLTVL.

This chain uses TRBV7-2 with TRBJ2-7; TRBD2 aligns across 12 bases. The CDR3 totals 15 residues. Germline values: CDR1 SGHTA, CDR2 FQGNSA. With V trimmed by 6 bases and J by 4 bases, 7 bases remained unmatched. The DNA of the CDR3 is TGTGCCAGCAGACCTTCACTAGCGGGAGGTTACGAGCAGTACTTC. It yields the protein CASRPSLAGGYEQYF.

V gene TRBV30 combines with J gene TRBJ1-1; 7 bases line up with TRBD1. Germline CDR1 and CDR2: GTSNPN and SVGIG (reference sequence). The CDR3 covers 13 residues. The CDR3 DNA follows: TGTGCTTATTTCCGGGACAGCAACACTGAAGCTTTCTTT. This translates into CAYFRDSNTEAFF.

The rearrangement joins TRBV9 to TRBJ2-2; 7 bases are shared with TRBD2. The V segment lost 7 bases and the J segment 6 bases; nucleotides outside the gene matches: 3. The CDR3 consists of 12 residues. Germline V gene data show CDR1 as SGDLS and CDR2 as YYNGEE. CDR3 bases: TGTGCCAGCCAGGCGGGGGCCGGGGAGCTGTTTTTT. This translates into CASQAGAGELFF.

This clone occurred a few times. The CDR3 DNA sequence: TGCGCCAGCAGCCAAGCGACAGGGGTTAACTATGGCTACACCTTC. Its translation: CASSQATGVNYGYTF. The rearrangement links TRBV4-1 to TRBJ1-2; 8 bases align to TRBD1. The J segment lost 1 base and the V segment lost 1 base, leaving 2 bases of the junction unmatched. CDR3 length: 15 residues. CDR1 and CDR2 from the germline V gene are MGHRA and YSYEKL.

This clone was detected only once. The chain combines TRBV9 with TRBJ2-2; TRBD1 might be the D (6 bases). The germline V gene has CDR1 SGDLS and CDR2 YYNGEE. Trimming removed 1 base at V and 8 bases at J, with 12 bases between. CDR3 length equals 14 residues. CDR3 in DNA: TGTGCCAGCAGCGTACAACAGGGCCGGGGGGAGCTGTTTTTT. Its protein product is CASSVQQGRGELFF.

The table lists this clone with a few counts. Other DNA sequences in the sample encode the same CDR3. In DNA form, the CDR3 reads TGTGCCAGCAGTCCCATTTGGGAGGCCCCCTACGAGCAGTACTTC. It encodes CASSPIWEAPYEQYF. The chain uses TRBV5-8 and TRBJ2-7, with TRBD2 as a possible D gene (6 bases). CDR1 SGHTS and CDR2 YDEGEE come from the germline V gene. The V end lost 5 bases, the J end lost 2 bases, and 17 bases lay between the germline ends. This CDR3 spans 15 amino acids.

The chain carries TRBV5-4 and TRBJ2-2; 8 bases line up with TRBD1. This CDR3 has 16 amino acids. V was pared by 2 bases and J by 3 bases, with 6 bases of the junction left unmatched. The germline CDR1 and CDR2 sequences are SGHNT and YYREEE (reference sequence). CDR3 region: CASSLKADRDTGELFF. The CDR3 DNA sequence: TGTGCCAGCAGCTTAAAAGCGGACAGGGACACCGGGGAGCTGTTTTTT.

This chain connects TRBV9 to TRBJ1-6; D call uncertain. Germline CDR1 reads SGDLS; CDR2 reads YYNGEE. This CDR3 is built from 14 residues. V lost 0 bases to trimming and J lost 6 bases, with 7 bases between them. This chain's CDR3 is CASSVGESNSPLHF. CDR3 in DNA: TGTGCCAGCAGCGTAGGTGAAAGTAATTCACCCCTCCACTTT.

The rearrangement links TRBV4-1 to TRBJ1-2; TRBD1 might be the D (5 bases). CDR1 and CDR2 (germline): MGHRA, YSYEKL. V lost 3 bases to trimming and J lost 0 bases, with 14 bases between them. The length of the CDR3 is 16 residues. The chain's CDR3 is CASSQGQPPSNYGYTF. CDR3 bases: TGCGCCAGCAGCCAGGGGCAACCCCCCTCTAACTATGGCTACACCTTC.

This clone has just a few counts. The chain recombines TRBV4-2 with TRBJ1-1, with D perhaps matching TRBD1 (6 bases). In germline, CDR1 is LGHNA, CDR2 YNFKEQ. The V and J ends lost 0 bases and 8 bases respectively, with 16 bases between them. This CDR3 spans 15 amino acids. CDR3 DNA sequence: TGTGCCAGCAGCCAAGACCTGACTTCAAGGGGGGAAGCTTTCTTT. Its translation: CASSQDLTSRGEAFF.

CDR3 loop: CASMIGGLRAEAFF. The CDR3 nucleotides are TGTGCCAGCATGATAGGGGGGCTGAGGGCTGAAGCTTTCTTT. The gene calls are TRBV2 and TRBJ1-1, with a tentative D call TRBD1 (6 bases). The CDR3 runs to 14 residues. CDR1 SNHLY and CDR2 FYNNEI come from the germline V gene. V dropped 7 bases and J dropped 6 bases, with 18 bases sitting between them. The full variable domain, with the rest looked up from reference TRBV2 and TRBJ1-1, is EPEVTQTPSHQVTQMGQEVILRCVPISNHLYFYWYRQILGQKVEFLVSFYNNEISEKSEIFDDQFSVERPDGSNFTLKIRSTKLEDSAMYFCASMIGGLRAEAFFGQGTRLTVV.

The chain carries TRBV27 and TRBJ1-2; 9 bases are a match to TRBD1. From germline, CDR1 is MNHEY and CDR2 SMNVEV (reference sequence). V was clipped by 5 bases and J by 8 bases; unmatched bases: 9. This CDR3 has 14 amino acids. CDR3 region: CASSLVRDRAGYTF. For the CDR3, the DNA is TGTGCCAGCAGTCTAGTCCGGGACAGGGCCGGCTACACCTTC.

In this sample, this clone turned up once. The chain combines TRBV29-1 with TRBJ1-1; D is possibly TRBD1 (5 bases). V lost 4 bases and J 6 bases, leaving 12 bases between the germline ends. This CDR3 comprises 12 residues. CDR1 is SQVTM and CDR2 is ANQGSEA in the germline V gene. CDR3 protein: CSVVGGNAEAFF. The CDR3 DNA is TGCAGCGTTGTGGGGGGTAACGCTGAAGCTTTCTTT. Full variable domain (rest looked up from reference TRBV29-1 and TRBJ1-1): SAVISQKPSRDICQRGTSLTIQCQVDSQVTMMFWYRQQPGQSLTLIATANQGSEATYESGFVIDKFPISRPNLTFSTLTVSNMSPEDSSIYLCSVVGGNAEAFFGQGTRLTVV.

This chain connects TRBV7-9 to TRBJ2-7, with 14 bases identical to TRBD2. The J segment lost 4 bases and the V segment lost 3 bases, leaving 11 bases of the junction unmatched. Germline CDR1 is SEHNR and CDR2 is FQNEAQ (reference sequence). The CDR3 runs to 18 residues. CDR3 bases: TGTGCCAGCAGCTTGGGACTAGCGGGGGCCCAAACGCTTTACGAGCAGTACTTC. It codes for CASSLGLAGAQTLYEQYF.

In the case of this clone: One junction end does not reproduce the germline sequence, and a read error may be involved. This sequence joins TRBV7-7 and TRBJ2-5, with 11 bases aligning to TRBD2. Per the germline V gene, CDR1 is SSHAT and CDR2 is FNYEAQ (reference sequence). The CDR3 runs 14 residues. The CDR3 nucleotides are TGTGCCAGCAGATTAGGGACTAGCGGAGAGACCCAGTACTTC. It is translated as CASRLGTSGETQYF.

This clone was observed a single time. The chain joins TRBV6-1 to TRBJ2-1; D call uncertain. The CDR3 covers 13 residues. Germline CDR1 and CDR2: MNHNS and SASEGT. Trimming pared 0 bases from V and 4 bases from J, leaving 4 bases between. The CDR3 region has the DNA TGTGCCAGCAGTGAAGCAAGATACAATGAGCAGTTCTTC. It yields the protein CASSEARYNEQFF.

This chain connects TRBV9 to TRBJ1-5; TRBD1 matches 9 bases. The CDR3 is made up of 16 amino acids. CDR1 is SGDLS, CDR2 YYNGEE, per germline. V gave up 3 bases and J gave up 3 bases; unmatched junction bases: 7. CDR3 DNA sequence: TGTGCCAGCAGCGCCGGGACAGGGTCCCCCAATCAGCCCCAGCATTTT. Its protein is CASSAGTGSPNQPQHF. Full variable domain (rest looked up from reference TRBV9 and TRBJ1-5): DSGVTQTPKHLITATGQRVTLRCSPRSGDLSVYWYQQSLDQGLQFLIQYYNGEERAKGNILERFSAQQFPDLHSELNLSSLELGDSALYFCASSAGTGSPNQPQHFGDGTRLSIL.

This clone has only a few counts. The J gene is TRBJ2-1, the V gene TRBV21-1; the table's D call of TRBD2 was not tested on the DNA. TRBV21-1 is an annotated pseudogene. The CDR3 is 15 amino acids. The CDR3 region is CASSKGLSGSNEQFF. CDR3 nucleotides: TGTGCCAGCAGCAAAGGCCTAAGCGGGAGCAATGAGCAGTTCTTC.